Below, 29 T cell receptor beta chains from the same sample are listed, as sequenced in a study of cytomegalovirus exposure and HLA in healthy donors. Vbeta (60) and Jbeta (13) primers were used in the PCR. Sequencing was performed with immunoSEQ multiplex PCR; in TCRdb, only in-frame clones are kept and a portion is missing. The sample shows 130,000 to 150,000 clones, approximately 72% of them seen only once. The sample taken for sequencing was PBMCs. The receptors stem from a man aged 40-49 years in good health and CMV-seronegative.

The chain couples TRBV6-1 to TRBJ1-5; TRBD1 might be the D (5 bases). In germline, CDR1 is MNHNS, CDR2 SASEGT. The CDR3 consists of 13 residues. With 7 bases removed from V and 5 bases from J, the gap between germline ends came to 12 bases. CDR3 sequence (DNA): TGTGCCAGCACAGCAGGGCGAGATCAGCCCCAGCATTTT. Residues: CASTAGRDQPQHF.

This clone was observed a single time. The rearrangement links TRBV5-1 to TRBJ2-7; D gene uncertain. V lost 5 bases to trimming and J lost 1 base, with 13 bases between them. Germline assignment: CDR1 SGHRS and CDR2 YFSETQ. The CDR3 has 14 residues. CDR3: CASRSQFKSYEQYF. CDR3 bases: TGCGCCAGCAGAAGTCAGTTCAAATCCTACGAGCAGTACTTC. The variable domain in full, completed from reference TRBV5-1 and TRBJ2-7, reads KAGVTQTPRYLIKTRGQQVTLSCSPISGHRSVSWYQQTPGQGLQFLFEYFSETQRNKGNFPGRFSGRQFSNSRSEMNVSTLELGDSALYLCASRSQFKSYEQYFGPGTRLTVT.

The gene calls are TRBV19 and TRBJ2-2; D uncertain. Germline loops: CDR1 LNHDA, CDR2 SQIVND (reference sequence). With 6 bases removed from V and 0 bases from J, the gap between germline ends came to 11 bases. CDR3 length: 15 residues. The CDR3 bases are TGTGCCAGTAGCCCGACAAACGCGAACACCGGGGAGCTGTTTTTT. This sequence encodes CASSPTNANTGELFF.

The rearrangement joins TRBV4-2 to TRBJ2-1, with 7 bases matching TRBD2. The CDR3 extends over 15 amino acids. Unmatched junction bases numbered 4, after V lost 2 bases and J lost 3 bases. Germline assignment: CDR1 LGHNA and CDR2 YNFKEQ. Here the CDR3 reads CASSQPSGVYNEQFF. For the CDR3, the DNA is TGTGCCAGCAGCCAACCTAGCGGAGTCTACAATGAGCAGTTCTTC.

The chain has TRBV14 and TRBJ1-2; 7 nucleotides agree with TRBD1. This CDR3 contains 16 residues. V shed 4 bases and J 7 bases; nucleotides not matched to a gene: 15. The germline CDR1 and CDR2 sequences are SGHDN and FVKESK. CDR3 coding DNA: TGTGCCAGCAGCCGCGTAGGGGGCGCGCCCCCCCTTGGCTACACCTTC. Translating it yields CASSRVGGAPPLGYTF. Together with reference TRBV14 and TRBJ1-2, the CDR3 gives the full variable domain: EAGVTQFPSHSVIEKGQTVTLRCDPISGHDNLYWYRRVMGKEIKFLLHFVKESKQDESGMPNNRFLAERTGGTYSTLKVQPAELEDSGVYFCASSRVGGAPPLGYTFGSGTRLTVV.

This sequence joins TRBV29-1 and TRBJ2-2; 8 nucleotides match TRBD1. Germline CDR1 is SQVTM and CDR2 is ANQGSEA. CDR3 length equals 13 residues. The DNA for the CDR3 is TGCAGTGCTACAGGGGGGTCCTACGGGGAGCTGTTTTTT. Encoded protein: CSATGGSYGELFF.

This clone was counted a single time. V is TRBV28 and J is TRBJ1-1; D is ambiguous. Germline V lookup: CDR1 MDHEN, CDR2 SYDVKM. The CDR3 is 13 amino acids. Trimming stripped 3 bases from V and 1 base from J, with 6 bases between. The CDR3 here is CASSFHRNTEAFF. DNA of the CDR3: TGTGCCAGCAGTTTCCACAGGAACACTGAAGCTTTCTTT.

For this clone: The sample carries other DNA sequences with the same CDR3. J is TRBJ1-2 and V is TRBV5-6; D might be TRBD1 (6 bases). Germline V gene sequence: CDR1 SGHDT, CDR2 YYEEEE. The CDR3 length is 14 residues. The V end lost 0 bases, the J end lost 3 bases, and 9 bases lay between the germline ends. The CDR3 bases are TGTGCCAGCAGCTTGGGACAGGTAGACTATGGCTACACCTTC. This encodes CASSLGQVDYGYTF.

V and J are TRBV12-5 and TRBJ2-5, with TRBD1 identical over 11 bases. This CDR3 region has 17 residues. The germline V gene has CDR1 LGHNT and CDR2 FRNRAP. V lost 2 bases and J lost 5; bases outside the gene matches: 10. Here the CDR3 DNA reads TGTGCTAGTGGTTTGCTACGGACAGGGGGCGTGGGGGAGACCCAGTACTTC. This encodes CASGLLRTGGVGETQYF. Combining the CDR3 with reference TRBV12-5 and TRBJ2-5 gives the whole variable domain DARVTQTPRHKVTEMGQEVTMRCQPILGHNTVFWYRQTMMQGLELLAYFRNRAPLDDSGMPKDRFSAEMPDATLATLKIQPSEPRDSAVYFCASGLLRTGGVGETQYFGPGTRLLVL.

This chain links TRBV7-2 with TRBJ2-1, with TRBD2 matching 9 bases. The junction had 12 bases not matched to a gene; V was cut back by 6 bases and J by 9 bases. CDR3 length equals 15 residues. CDR1 is SGHTA and CDR2 is FQGNSA in the germline V gene. CDR3 sequence reads: CASSWAIAGDSEQFF. The CDR3 coding sequence is TGTGCCAGCAGTTGGGCGATAGCGGGAGACAGTGAGCAGTTCTTC.

This chain uses TRBV28 with TRBJ2-1; TRBD1 agrees at 11 bases. Trimming at V came to 3 bases and at J to 8 bases, leaving 18 bases not matched to a gene. This CDR3 spans 19 amino acids. The germline V gene has CDR1 MDHEN and CDR2 SYDVKM. CDR3 bases: TGTGCCAGCAGTTTTATAAAAGATAGGGGACAGGGGGTACCTTATGAGCAGTTCTTC. Translation gives CASSFIKDRGQGVPYEQFF. Looking up the rest from reference TRBV28 and TRBJ2-1 gives the full variable domain: DVKVTQSSRYLVKRTGEKVFLECVQDMDHENMFWYRQDPGLGLRLIYFSYDVKMKEKGDIPEGYSVSREKKERFSLILESASTNQTSMYLCASSFIKDRGQGVPYEQFFGPGTRLTVL.

J is TRBJ2-1 and V is TRBV5-1; 10 bases fit TRBD2. The germline gives CDR1 SGHRS, CDR2 YFSETQ. The V and J ends lost 0 bases and 5 bases, in that order; junction bases with no gene match: 2. The CDR3 length is 15 residues. As DNA, the CDR3 is TGCGCCAGCAGCTTGGCACTAGCGGGGAACAATGAGCAGTTCTTC. It is translated as CASSLALAGNNEQFF. Supplemented by reference TRBV5-1 and TRBJ2-1, the full variable domain reads KAGVTQTPRYLIKTRGQQVTLSCSPISGHRSVSWYQQTPGQGLQFLFEYFSETQRNKGNFPGRFSGRQFSNSRSEMNVSTLELGDSALYLCASSLALAGNNEQFFGPGTRLTVL.

This chain connects TRBV7-2 to TRBJ2-3, with D maybe TRBD2 (6 bases). Looked up from germline, CDR1 is SGHTA and CDR2 is FQGNSA. V lost 8 bases and J 6 bases, leaving 12 bases between the germline ends. The CDR3 extends over 12 amino acids. Here the CDR3 DNA reads TGTGCCAGCGCTGGGGGGTGGGATACGCAGTATTTT. It translates to CASAGGWDTQYF. Drawing the rest from reference TRBV7-2 and TRBJ2-3, the complete variable domain is GAGVSQSPSNKVTEKGKDVELRCDPISGHTALYWYRQSLGQGLEFLIYFQGNSAPDKSGLPSDRFSAERTGGSVSTLTIQRTQQEDSAVYLCASAGGWDTQYFGPGTRLTVL.

The chain has TRBV7-9 and TRBJ1-2, with no clear D. The CDR3 contains 12 residues. The germline V gene has CDR1 SEHNR and CDR2 FQNEAQ (reference sequence). The chain's CDR3 is CVWASANYGYTF. The CDR3 DNA reads as TGTGTTTGGGCCTCAGCTAACTATGGCTACACCTTC.

The CDR3 region is CATSGAGETQYF. DNA of the CDR3: TGTGCCACATCAGGGGCGGGAGAGACCCAGTACTTC. The chain recombines TRBV6-1 with TRBJ2-5, with D perhaps TRBD1 (6 bases). V was pared by 10 bases and J by 4 bases, with 13 bases between. CDR3 size: 12 residues. From germline, CDR1 is MNHNS and CDR2 SASEGT.

The chain couples TRBV6-6 to TRBJ1-1; TRBD1 agrees at 7 bases. Germline V gene lookup returns CDR1 MNHNY and CDR2 SVGAGI (reference sequence). The trim removed 6 bases at V and 0 bases at J, leaving 7 bases unmatched. CDR3 length: 15 amino acids. This chain's CDR3 is CASSPKQGLNTEAFF. DNA of the CDR3: TGTGCCAGCAGCCCAAAACAGGGGTTGAACACTGAAGCTTTCTTT.

The chain uses TRBV7-8 and TRBJ1-4; a possible D gene is TRBD1 (5 bases). The CDR3 runs 14 residues. Germline values: CDR1 SGHVS, CDR2 FQNEAQ. The germline V and J ends were trimmed by 4 bases and 7 bases, with 13 bases remaining between them. Here the CDR3 reads CASSSGGGSEKLFF. CDR3 bases: TGTGCCAGCAGCTCCGGGGGGGGGAGTGAAAAACTGTTTTTT.

The gene calls are TRBV27 and TRBJ1-2; TRBD1 matches at 8 bases. V lost 2 bases to trimming and J lost 7 bases; unmatched junction nucleotides: 3. CDR3 length: 13 residues. Germline V gene sequence: CDR1 MNHEY, CDR2 SMNVEV (reference sequence). CDR3: CASSLGQGGGYTF. CDR3 DNA: TGTGCCAGCAGTTTAGGACAGGGCGGTGGCTACACCTTC.

The gene calls are TRBV18 and TRBJ2-7, with 10 bases identical to TRBD2. CDR1 KGHSH and CDR2 LQKENI come from the germline V gene. Unmatched junction bases numbered 5, after V lost 3 bases and J lost 6 bases. The CDR3 contains 14 residues. In nucleotides, the CDR3 is TGTGCCAGCTCACCGGGCCTAGCGGGAGCCGAGCAGTACTTC. Translating gives CASSPGLAGAEQYF.

The chain recombines TRBV28 with TRBJ1-4, with 11 bases that match TRBD1. CDR3 length: 15 residues. V gave up 5 bases and J gave up 8 bases; unmatched junction bases: 7. Germline CDR1 and CDR2: MDHEN and SYDVKM. The CDR3 is CASSTRTGGWEKLFF. The CDR3 coding sequence is TGTGCCAGCAGTACCCGGACAGGGGGCTGGGAAAAACTGTTTTTT.

This sequence joins TRBV27 and TRBJ2-5, with D maybe TRBD1 (6 bases). This CDR3 spans 13 amino acids. Looked up from germline, CDR1 is MNHEY and CDR2 is SMNVEV (reference sequence). V lost 5 bases and J 3 bases, leaving 10 bases between the germline ends. The CDR3 region has the DNA TGTGCCAGCAGTATAACAGGGAAAGAGACCCAGTACTTC. Translating gives CASSITGKETQYF.

This chain uses TRBV9 with TRBJ2-3; TRBD2 might be the D (5 bases). There are 14 residues in the CDR3. Between the trimmed V and J ends, which lost 2 bases and 0 bases, there was a span of 7 bases. CDR1 SGDLS and CDR2 YYNGEE come from the germline V gene. The CDR3 spells CASSVEGSTDTQYF. DNA for the CDR3: TGTGCCAGCAGCGTTGAGGGTAGCACAGATACGCAGTATTTT. The full variable domain, its missing parts supplied by reference TRBV9 and TRBJ2-3, is DSGVTQTPKHLITATGQRVTLRCSPRSGDLSVYWYQQSLDQGLQFLIQYYNGEERAKGNILERFSAQQFPDLHSELNLSSLELGDSALYFCASSVEGSTDTQYFGPGTRLTVL.

This chain connects TRBV5-1 to TRBJ2-2, with 7 bases matching TRBD2. In germline, CDR1 is SGHRS, CDR2 YFSETQ. The CDR3 runs to 16 residues. V lost 1 base, J lost 7 bases, and 10 bases stayed unmatched. CDR3 protein: CASSLRGLLGDGELFF. CDR3 in DNA: TGCGCCAGCAGCTTGCGGGGACTACTTGGGGACGGGGAGCTGTTTTTT.

In this sample, this clone turned up once. The genes are TRBV6-5 and TRBJ2-7, with D perhaps TRBD1 (5 bases). The germline V gene encodes CDR1 MNHEY and CDR2 SVGAGI. The CDR3 is made up of 14 amino acids. The V end lost 2 bases, the J end lost 3 bases, and 11 bases lay between the germline ends. The CDR3 here is CASSYDSYIYEQYF. The CDR3 DNA follows: TGTGCCAGCAGTTACGACAGTTACATCTACGAGCAGTACTTC.

The rearrangement links TRBV4-1 to TRBJ1-2; 8 nucleotides match TRBD1. CDR1 is MGHRA and CDR2 is YSYEKL in the germline V gene. CDR3 length equals 15 residues. V shed 0 bases and J 7 bases; nucleotides not matched to a gene: 7. The CDR3 region is CASSQDDRGSRGYTF. DNA for the CDR3: TGCGCCAGCAGCCAAGATGACAGGGGTAGCCGTGGCTACACCTTC.

The chain recombines TRBV5-6 with TRBJ1-2; D remains unclear. Trimming stripped 4 bases from V and 6 bases from J, with 13 bases between. This CDR3 spans 13 amino acids. The germline gives CDR1 SGHDT, CDR2 YYEEEE. CDR3 residues: CASSRGGGDGYTF. CDR3 bases: TGTGCCAGCAGCCGAGGAGGAGGAGATGGCTACACCTTC.

The rearrangement uses TRBV5-1 and TRBJ2-7; 10 nucleotides match TRBD1. This CDR3 is built from 15 residues. Germline-derived CDR1 and CDR2 are SGHRS and YFSETQ. J was trimmed by 5 bases and V by 4 bases; bases with no gene match: 9. The CDR3 loop is CASSRSGTGDDEQYF. In DNA form, the CDR3 reads TGCGCCAGCAGCCGGAGTGGGACAGGGGACGACGAGCAGTACTTC.

V is TRBV15 and J is TRBJ1-4; no reliable D call. The V end was cut by 0 bases, the J end by 6 bases, with 5 bases between. The CDR3 has 13 amino acids. Germline values: CDR1 LNHNV, CDR2 YYDKDF (reference sequence). The CDR3 coding sequence is TGTGCCACCAGCAGAGACGGGGATGAAAAACTGTTTTTT. Protein: CATSRDGDEKLFF.

Details on this clone: Germline and junction disagree at one end, which may indicate a read error. The chain employs TRBV7-9 and TRBJ2-7, with D possibly matching TRBD1 (5 bases). Germline-derived CDR1 and CDR2 are SEHNR and FQNEAQ (reference sequence). The CDR3 covers 14 residues. The CDR3 DNA is TGTTCCAGCAGCTCCAGGACACACCACTACGAGCAGTACTTC. It encodes CSSSSRTHHYEQYF.